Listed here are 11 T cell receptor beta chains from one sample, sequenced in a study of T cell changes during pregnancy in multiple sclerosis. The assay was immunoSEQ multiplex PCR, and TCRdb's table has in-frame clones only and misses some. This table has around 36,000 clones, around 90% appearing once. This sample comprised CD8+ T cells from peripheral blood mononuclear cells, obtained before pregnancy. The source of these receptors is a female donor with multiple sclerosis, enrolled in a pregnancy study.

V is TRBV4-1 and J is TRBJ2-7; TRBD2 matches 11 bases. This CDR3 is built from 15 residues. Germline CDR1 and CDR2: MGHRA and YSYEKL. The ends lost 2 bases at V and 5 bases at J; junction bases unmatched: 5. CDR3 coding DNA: TGCGCCAGCAGCCAATTAGCGGGAGGGAGGGACGAGCAGTACTTC. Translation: CASSQLAGGRDEQYF.

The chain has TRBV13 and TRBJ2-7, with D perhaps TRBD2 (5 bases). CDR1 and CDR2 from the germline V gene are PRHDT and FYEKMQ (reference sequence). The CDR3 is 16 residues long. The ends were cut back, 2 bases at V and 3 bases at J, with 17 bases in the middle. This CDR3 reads CASSLMEQKDYYEQYF. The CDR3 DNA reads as TGTGCCAGCAGCTTAATGGAACAGAAAGACTACTACGAGCAGTACTTC.

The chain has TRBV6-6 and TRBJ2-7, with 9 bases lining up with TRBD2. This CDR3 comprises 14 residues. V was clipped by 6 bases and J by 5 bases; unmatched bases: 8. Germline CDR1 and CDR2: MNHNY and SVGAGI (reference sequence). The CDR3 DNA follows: TGTGCCAGCAGCGTAGCGGGAGAACGCGACGAGCAGTACTTC. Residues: CASSVAGERDEQYF.

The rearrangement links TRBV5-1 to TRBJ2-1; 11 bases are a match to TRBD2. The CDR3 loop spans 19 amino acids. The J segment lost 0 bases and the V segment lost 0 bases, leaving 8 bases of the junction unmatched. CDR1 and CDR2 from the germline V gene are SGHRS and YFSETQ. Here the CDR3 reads CASSLVVRTSGYSYNEQFF. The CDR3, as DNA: TGCGCCAGCAGCTTGGTCGTTCGGACTAGCGGGTACTCCTACAATGAGCAGTTCTTC.

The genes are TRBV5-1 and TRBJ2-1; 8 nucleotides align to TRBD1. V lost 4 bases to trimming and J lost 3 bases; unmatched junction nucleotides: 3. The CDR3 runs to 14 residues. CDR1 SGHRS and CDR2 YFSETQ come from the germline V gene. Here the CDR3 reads CASSNDRGYNEQFF. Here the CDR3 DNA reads TGCGCCAGCAGCAATGACAGGGGCTACAATGAGCAGTTCTTC.

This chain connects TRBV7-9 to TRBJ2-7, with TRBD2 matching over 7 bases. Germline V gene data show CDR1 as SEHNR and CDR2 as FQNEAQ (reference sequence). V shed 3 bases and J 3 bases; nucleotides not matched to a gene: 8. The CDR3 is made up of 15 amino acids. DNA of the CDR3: TGTGCCAGCAGCTTCGCCCCGCGGGAGCACTACGAGCAGTACTTC. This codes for CASSFAPREHYEQYF.

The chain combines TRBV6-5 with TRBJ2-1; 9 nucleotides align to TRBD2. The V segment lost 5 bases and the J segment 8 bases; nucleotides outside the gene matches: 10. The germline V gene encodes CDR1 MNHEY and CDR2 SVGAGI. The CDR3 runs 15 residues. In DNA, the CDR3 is TGTGCCAGCAGTACTCGTGGCGGGAGGGCCTATGAGCAGTTCTTC. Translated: CASSTRGGRAYEQFF.

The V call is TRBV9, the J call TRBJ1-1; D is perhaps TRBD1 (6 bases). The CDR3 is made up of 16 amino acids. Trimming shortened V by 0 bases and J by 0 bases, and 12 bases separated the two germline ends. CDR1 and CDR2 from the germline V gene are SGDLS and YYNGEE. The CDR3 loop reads CASSVAPRDMNTEAFF. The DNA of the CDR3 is TGTGCCAGCAGCGTAGCCCCCAGGGACATGAACACTGAAGCTTTCTTT.

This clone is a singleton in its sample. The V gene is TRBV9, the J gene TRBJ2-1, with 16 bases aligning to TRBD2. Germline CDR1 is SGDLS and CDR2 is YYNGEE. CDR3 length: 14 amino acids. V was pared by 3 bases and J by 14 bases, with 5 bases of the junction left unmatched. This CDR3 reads CASSAGTSGRVKFF. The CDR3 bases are TGTGCCAGCAGCGCCGGGACTAGCGGGAGGGTGAAGTTCTTC.

CDR3 amino acids: CASSFRRGPEAFF. The CDR3 DNA follows: TGTGCCAGCAGTTTTCGTCGAGGCCCTGAAGCTTTCTTT. This chain links TRBV28 with TRBJ1-1; no clear D. This CDR3 is 13 amino acids long. Between the trimmed V and J ends, which lost 3 bases and 6 bases, there was a span of 11 bases. Germline CDR1 is MDHEN and CDR2 is SYDVKM.

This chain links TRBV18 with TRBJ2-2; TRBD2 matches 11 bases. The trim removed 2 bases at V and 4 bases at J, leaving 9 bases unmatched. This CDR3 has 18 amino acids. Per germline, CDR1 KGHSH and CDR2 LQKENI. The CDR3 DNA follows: TGTGCCAGCTCACCAATTTCTCCTAGCGGGAGGACCACCGGGGAGCTGTTTTTT. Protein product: CASSPISPSGRTTGELFF.